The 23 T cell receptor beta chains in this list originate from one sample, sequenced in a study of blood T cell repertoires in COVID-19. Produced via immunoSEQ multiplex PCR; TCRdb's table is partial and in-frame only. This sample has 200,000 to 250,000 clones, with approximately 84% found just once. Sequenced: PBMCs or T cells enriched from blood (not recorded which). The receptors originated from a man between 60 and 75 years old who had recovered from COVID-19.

CDR3 DNA: TGTGCCAGCAGCCAAGATCCCGGGAACACCGGGGAGCTGTTTTTT. Translated, it gives CASSQDPGNTGELFF. The chain has TRBV3-1 (or the pseudogene TRBV3-2) and TRBJ2-2; unclear D gene. This CDR3 spans 15 amino acids. Trimming removed 0 bases at V and 1 base at J, with 6 bases between. Germline lookup yields CDR1 LGHDT and CDR2 YNNKEL (reference sequence).

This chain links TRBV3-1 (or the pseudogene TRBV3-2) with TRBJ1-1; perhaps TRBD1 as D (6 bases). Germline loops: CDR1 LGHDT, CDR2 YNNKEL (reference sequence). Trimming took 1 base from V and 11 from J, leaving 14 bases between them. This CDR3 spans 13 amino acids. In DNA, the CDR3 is TGTGCCAGCAGCCAAGCTCTCAGGGGAGTGGCTTTCTTT. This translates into CASSQALRGVAFF.

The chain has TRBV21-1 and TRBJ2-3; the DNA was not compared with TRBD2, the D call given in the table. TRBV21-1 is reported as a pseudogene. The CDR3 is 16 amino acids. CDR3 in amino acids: CASGLAYWGDTDTQYF. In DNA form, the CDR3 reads TGTGCCAGCGGGCTAGCCTACTGGGGAGACACAGATACGCAGTATTTT.

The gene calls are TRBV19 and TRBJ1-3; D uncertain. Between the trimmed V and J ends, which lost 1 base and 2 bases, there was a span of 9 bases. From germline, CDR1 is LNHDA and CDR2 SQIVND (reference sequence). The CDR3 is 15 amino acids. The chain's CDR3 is CASSIGGGPGNTIYF. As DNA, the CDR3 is TGTGCCAGTAGTATAGGCGGAGGGCCTGGAAACACCATATATTTT.

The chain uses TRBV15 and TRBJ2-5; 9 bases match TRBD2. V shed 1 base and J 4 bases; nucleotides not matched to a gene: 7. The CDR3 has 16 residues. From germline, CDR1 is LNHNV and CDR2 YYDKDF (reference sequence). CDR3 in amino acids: CATSRVGLAVSETQYF. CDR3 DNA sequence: TGTGCCACCAGCAGAGTGGGACTAGCTGTGTCAGAGACCCAGTACTTC.

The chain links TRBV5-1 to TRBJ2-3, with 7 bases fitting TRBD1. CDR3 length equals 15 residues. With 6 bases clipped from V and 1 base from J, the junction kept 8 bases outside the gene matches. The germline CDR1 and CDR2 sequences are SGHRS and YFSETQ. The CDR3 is CASTPRDSRTDTQYF. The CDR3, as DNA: TGCGCCAGCACGCCTCGGGACAGCCGCACAGATACGCAGTATTTT.

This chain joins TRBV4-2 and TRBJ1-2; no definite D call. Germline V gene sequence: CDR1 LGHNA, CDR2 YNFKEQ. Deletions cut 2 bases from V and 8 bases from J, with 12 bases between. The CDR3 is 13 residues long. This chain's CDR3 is CASSQITEQGYTF. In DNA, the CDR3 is TGTGCCAGCAGCCAAATTACTGAACAGGGCTACACCTTC.

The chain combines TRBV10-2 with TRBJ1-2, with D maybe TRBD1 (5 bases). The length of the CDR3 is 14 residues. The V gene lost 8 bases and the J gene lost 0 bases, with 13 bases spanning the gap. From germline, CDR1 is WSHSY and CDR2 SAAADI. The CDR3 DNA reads TGCGCCAGCCAAGGGACGGGAGCTAACTATGGCTACACCTTC. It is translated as CASQGTGANYGYTF.

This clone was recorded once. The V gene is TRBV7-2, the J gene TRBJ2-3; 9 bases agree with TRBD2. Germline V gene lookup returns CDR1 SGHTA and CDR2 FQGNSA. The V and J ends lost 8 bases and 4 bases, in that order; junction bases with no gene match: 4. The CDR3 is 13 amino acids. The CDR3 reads CASRRGGSDTQYF. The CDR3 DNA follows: TGTGCCAGCCGGCGGGGGGGCTCAGATACGCAGTATTTT.

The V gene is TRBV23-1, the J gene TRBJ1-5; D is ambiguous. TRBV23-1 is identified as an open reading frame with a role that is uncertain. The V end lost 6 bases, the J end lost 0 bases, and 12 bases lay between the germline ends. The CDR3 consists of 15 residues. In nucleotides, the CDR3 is TGCGCCAGCAGGACCCGACGGAGTAGCAATCAGCCCCAGCATTTT. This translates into CASRTRRSSNQPQHF.

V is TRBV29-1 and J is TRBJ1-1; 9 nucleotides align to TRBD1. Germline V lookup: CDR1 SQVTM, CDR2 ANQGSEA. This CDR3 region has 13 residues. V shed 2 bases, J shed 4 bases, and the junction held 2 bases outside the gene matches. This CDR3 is CSVEQTGGTEAFF. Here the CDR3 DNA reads TGCAGCGTTGAACAGACAGGGGGCACTGAAGCTTTCTTT.

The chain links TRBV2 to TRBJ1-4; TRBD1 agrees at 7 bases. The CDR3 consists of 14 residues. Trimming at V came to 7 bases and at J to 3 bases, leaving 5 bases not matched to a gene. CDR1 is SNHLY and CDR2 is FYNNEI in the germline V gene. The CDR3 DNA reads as TGTGCCAGCACTTGGGGACAGTCTAATGAAAAACTGTTTTTT. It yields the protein CASTWGQSNEKLFF.

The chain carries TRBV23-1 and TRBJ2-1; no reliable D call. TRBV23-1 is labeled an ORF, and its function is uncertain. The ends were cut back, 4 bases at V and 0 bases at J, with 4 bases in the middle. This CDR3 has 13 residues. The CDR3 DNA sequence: TGCGCCAGCAGTCCTTCCTCCTACAATGAGCAGTTCTTC. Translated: CASSPSSYNEQFF.

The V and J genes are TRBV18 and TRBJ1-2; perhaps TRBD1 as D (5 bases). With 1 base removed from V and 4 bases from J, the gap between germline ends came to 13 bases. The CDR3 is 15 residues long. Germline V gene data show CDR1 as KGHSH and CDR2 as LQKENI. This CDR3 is CASSPRGGEGYGYTF. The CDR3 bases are TGTGCCAGCTCACCACGTGGGGGGGAAGGCTATGGCTACACCTTC.

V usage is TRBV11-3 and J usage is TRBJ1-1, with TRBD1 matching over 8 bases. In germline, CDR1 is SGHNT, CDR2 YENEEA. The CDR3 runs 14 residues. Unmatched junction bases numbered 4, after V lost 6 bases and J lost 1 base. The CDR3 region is CASSQQGGNTEAFF. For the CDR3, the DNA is TGTGCCAGCAGTCAACAGGGGGGGAACACTGAAGCTTTCTTT.

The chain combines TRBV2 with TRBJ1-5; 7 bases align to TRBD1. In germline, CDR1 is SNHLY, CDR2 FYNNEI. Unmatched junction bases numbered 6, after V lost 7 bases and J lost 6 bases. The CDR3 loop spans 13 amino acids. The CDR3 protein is CASKNRGGQPQHF. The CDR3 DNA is TGTGCCAGCAAGAACAGGGGTGGTCAGCCCCAGCATTTT.

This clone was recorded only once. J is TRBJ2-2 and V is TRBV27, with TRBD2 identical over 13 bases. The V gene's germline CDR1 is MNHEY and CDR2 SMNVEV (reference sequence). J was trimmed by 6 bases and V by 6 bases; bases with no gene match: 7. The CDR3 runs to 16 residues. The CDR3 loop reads CASRLRLAGGPGELFF. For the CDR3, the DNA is TGTGCCAGCAGGCTACGACTAGCGGGGGGTCCCGGGGAGCTGTTTTTT.

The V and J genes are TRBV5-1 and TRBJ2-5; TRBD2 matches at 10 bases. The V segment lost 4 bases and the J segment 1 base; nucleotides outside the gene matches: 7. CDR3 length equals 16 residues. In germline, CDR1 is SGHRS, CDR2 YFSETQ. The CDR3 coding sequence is TGCGCCAGCAGCACCCCTAGCGGGGGAGCCCAAGAGACCCAGTACTTC. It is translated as CASSTPSGGAQETQYF. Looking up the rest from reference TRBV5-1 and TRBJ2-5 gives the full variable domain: KAGVTQTPRYLIKTRGQQVTLSCSPISGHRSVSWYQQTPGQGLQFLFEYFSETQRNKGNFPGRFSGRQFSNSRSEMNVSTLELGDSALYLCASSTPSGGAQETQYFGPGTRLLVL.

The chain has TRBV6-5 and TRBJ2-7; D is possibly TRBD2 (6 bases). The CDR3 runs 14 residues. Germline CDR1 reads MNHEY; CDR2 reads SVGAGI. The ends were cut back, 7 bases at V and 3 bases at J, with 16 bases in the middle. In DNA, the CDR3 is TGTGCCAGCAAGGCGGAGTGGGGGGACTACGAGCAGTACTTC. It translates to CASKAEWGDYEQYF.

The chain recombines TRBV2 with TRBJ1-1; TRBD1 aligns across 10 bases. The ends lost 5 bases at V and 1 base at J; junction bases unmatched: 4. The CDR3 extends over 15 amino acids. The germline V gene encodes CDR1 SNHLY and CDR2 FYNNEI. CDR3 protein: CASSRGQGPNTEAFF. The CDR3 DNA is TGTGCCAGCAGTCGGGGACAGGGGCCGAACACTGAAGCTTTCTTT.

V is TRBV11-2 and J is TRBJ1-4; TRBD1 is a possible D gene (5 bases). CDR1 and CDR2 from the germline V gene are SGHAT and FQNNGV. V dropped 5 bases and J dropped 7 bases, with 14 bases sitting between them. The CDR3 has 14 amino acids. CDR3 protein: CASSPGGGSEKLFF. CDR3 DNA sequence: TGTGCCAGCAGCCCGGGCGGGGGAAGTGAAAAACTGTTTTTT.

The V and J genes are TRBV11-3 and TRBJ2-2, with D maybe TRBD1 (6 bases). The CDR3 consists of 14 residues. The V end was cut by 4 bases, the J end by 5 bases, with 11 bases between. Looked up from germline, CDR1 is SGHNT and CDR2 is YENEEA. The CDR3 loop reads CASSYNRDTGELFF. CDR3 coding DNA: TGTGCCAGCAGCTACAACAGGGATACCGGGGAGCTGTTTTTT.

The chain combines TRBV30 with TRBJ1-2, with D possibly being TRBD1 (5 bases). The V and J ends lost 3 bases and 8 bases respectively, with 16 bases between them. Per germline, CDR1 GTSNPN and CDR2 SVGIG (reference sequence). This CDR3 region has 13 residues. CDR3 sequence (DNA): TGTGCCTGGAGAGACCGGCCCCCAGGGGGCTACACCTTC. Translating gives CAWRDRPPGGYTF.